This entry lists 18 T cell receptor beta chains sequenced from one sample in a study of OX40 agonist ivuxolimab in advanced cancers. Clones were sequenced by immunoSEQ multiplex PCR, and TCRdb holds only the in-frame ones, with some missing. The repertoire holds some 70,000 clones, roughly four fifths seen once, with more than 2% in the top ten. Material: CD4+ or CD8+ T cells sorted from blood, obtained in a trial of the OX40 agonist ivuxolimab. The receptors were gathered from an adult with an advanced solid tumor such as melanoma, head and neck, liver or kidney cancer.

V usage is TRBV29-1 and J usage is TRBJ2-2; TRBD2 aligns across 8 bases. The germline V gene has CDR1 SQVTM and CDR2 ANQGSEA. The CDR3 length is 13 residues. V was clipped by 5 bases and J by 4 bases; unmatched bases: 3. Written as DNA, the CDR3 is TGCAGCGTTCGGGGGGGAACCACCGGGGAGCTGTTTTTT. Its protein is CSVRGGTTGELFF.

The gene calls are TRBV4-3 and TRBJ2-7, with 9 nucleotides matching TRBD2. Losses at the gene ends were 3 bases for V and 6 bases for J; bases not matched to a gene: 9. Germline-derived CDR1 and CDR2 are LGHNA and YSLEER. This CDR3 is built from 15 residues. The CDR3 reads CASSQTAAGGSEQYF. The CDR3 DNA is TGCGCCAGCAGCCAGACCGCAGCGGGGGGTTCCGAGCAGTACTTC.

This clone has just one count. This chain links TRBV7-2 with TRBJ1-1; 7 bases fit TRBD1. The ends lost 1 base at V and 1 base at J; junction bases unmatched: 6. The CDR3 totals 16 residues. Germline-derived CDR1 and CDR2 are SGHTA and FQGNSA. For the CDR3, the DNA is TGTGCCAGCAGCTTAGGCCGGGACAGCAGGAACACTGAAGCTTTCTTT. It yields the protein CASSLGRDSRNTEAFF.

The chain has TRBV6-1 and TRBJ1-1; D is possibly TRBD1 (5 bases). This CDR3 has 15 amino acids. V shed 6 bases and J shed 4 bases, with 18 bases lying between them. Germline-derived CDR1 and CDR2 are MNHNS and SASEGT. The CDR3 nucleotides are TGTGCCAGCAGCTATGACGTCGGGGGAGGCACTGAAGCTTTCTTT. Protein: CASSYDVGGGTEAFF.

This chain connects TRBV29-1 to TRBJ2-6, with D unresolved. With 4 bases removed from V and 2 bases from J, the gap between germline ends came to 6 bases. Per the germline V gene, CDR1 is SQVTM and CDR2 is ANQGSEA. CDR3 length: 13 residues. This CDR3 is CSVVMAGANVLTF. The CDR3 DNA follows: TGCAGCGTTGTTATGGCTGGGGCCAACGTCCTGACTTTC.

This chain joins TRBV7-3 and TRBJ1-1, with 10 bases lining up with TRBD1. This CDR3 is 15 amino acids long. V shed 5 bases, J shed 1 base, and the junction held 4 bases outside the gene matches. Germline V gives CDR1 SGHTA, CDR2 FQGTGA. The CDR3 loop reads CASSPWDRGNTEAFF. In DNA, the CDR3 is TGTGCCAGCAGCCCCTGGGACAGGGGGAACACTGAAGCTTTCTTT.

V gene TRBV5-1 combines with J gene TRBJ2-1; TRBD2 matches at 10 bases. Per germline, CDR1 SGHRS and CDR2 YFSETQ. This CDR3 contains 13 residues. With V trimmed by 1 base and J by 9 bases, 1 base remained unmatched. CDR3 coding DNA: TGCGCCAGCAGCTTGATAGCGGGAGGTGAGCAGTTCTTC. This gives the protein CASSLIAGGEQFF.

The genes are TRBV6-5 and TRBJ1-1; the D is unclear. V was cut by 6 bases and J by 4 bases, with 6 bases left in between. The CDR3 covers 11 residues. CDR1 and CDR2 (germline): MNHEY, SVGAGI. The CDR3 region is CASSWGTEAFF. The CDR3 DNA is TGTGCCAGCAGCTGGGGCACTGAAGCTTTCTTT.

V gene TRBV7-2 combines with J gene TRBJ1-3; D is perhaps TRBD1 (5 bases). Trimming removed 0 bases at V and 0 bases at J, with 9 bases between. CDR1 SGHTA and CDR2 FQGNSA come from the germline V gene. This CDR3 comprises 16 residues. For the CDR3, the DNA is TGTGCCAGCAGCTTAGCGTGGAGGGGCTCTGGAAACACCATATATTTT. Protein product: CASSLAWRGSGNTIYF. Supplemented by reference TRBV7-2 and TRBJ1-3, the full variable domain reads GAGVSQSPSNKVTEKGKDVELRCDPISGHTALYWYRQSLGQGLEFLIYFQGNSAPDKSGLPSDRFSAERTGGSVSTLTIQRTQQEDSAVYLCASSLAWRGSGNTIYFGEGSWLTVV.

This clone was counted a single time. This sequence joins TRBV2 and TRBJ2-3; D is undetermined. The V end was cut by 5 bases, the J end by 3 bases, with 12 bases between. The germline CDR1 and CDR2 sequences are SNHLY and FYNNEI. This CDR3 has 14 residues. CDR3: CASSLLGMTDTQYF. CDR3 nucleotides: TGTGCCAGCAGTCTTTTGGGCATGACAGATACGCAGTATTTT.

In its sample, this clone was seen a few times. The V gene is TRBV7-3, the J gene TRBJ1-1; possibly TRBD1 for D (5 bases). Trimming removed 5 bases from V and 1 base from J, with 11 bases in between. Germline loops: CDR1 SGHTA, CDR2 FQGTGA. This CDR3 comprises 14 residues. The CDR3: CASSRGGANTEAFF. The CDR3 nucleotides read TGTGCCAGCAGCCGCGGAGGGGCGAACACTGAAGCTTTCTTT.

The V gene is TRBV9, the J gene TRBJ1-1; D uncertain. Germline-derived CDR1 and CDR2 are SGDLS and YYNGEE. The CDR3 contains 14 residues. Deletions cut 4 bases from V and 1 base from J, with 11 bases between. This CDR3 is CASSLMEKNTEAFF. CDR3 bases: TGTGCCAGCAGCTTAATGGAGAAGAACACTGAAGCTTTCTTT.

The chain uses TRBV30 and TRBJ1-1, with D uncertain. The CDR3 runs 15 residues. Germline-derived CDR1 and CDR2 are GTSNPN and SVGIG (reference sequence). Trimming cost V 4 bases and J 1 base, with 16 bases left between them. CDR3 sequence: CAWTSKTAGNTEAFF. CDR3 coding DNA: TGTGCCTGGACCTCAAAGACGGCCGGGAACACTGAAGCTTTCTTT.

The chain links TRBV7-2 to TRBJ1-5, with D perhaps matching TRBD1 (6 bases). The CDR3 has 13 amino acids. V was cut by 3 bases and J by 6 bases, with 9 bases left in between. Germline CDR1 and CDR2: SGHTA and FQGNSA. CDR3 region: CASSFKGGQPQHF. In DNA form, the CDR3 reads TGTGCCAGCAGCTTTAAAGGGGGTCAGCCCCAGCATTTT.

The rearrangement joins TRBV28 to TRBJ1-4; 9 nucleotides match TRBD1. Trimming took 5 bases from V and 8 from J; bases not matched to a gene: 6. The CDR3 has 14 residues. CDR1 MDHEN and CDR2 SYDVKM come from the germline V gene. The CDR3 coding sequence is TGTGCCAGCAGTCTTAGACAGGGGGGGGAAAAACTGTTTTTT. This sequence encodes CASSLRQGGEKLFF. The whole variable domain, filled in from reference TRBV28 and TRBJ1-4, reads DVKVTQSSRYLVKRTGEKVFLECVQDMDHENMFWYRQDPGLGLRLIYFSYDVKMKEKGDIPEGYSVSREKKERFSLILESASTNQTSMYLCASSLRQGGEKLFFGSGTQLSVL.

In this sample, this clone turned up once. The chain couples TRBV11-2 to TRBJ2-3; D is unresolved. V was cut by 5 bases and J by 2 bases, with 17 bases left in between. This CDR3 has 16 residues. Germline V gene data show CDR1 as SGHAT and CDR2 as FQNNGV. The CDR3 sequence is CASSASLDQTTDTQYF. In nucleotides, the CDR3 is TGTGCCAGCAGCGCGTCACTTGATCAAACCACAGATACGCAGTATTTT.

The rearrangement links TRBV7-3 to TRBJ2-7; 9 bases are shared with TRBD1. The CDR3 runs to 14 residues. Trimming at V came to 5 bases and at J to 2 bases, leaving 4 bases not matched to a gene. Germline CDR1 reads SGHTA; CDR2 reads FQGTGA. CDR3: CASSKTGGTYEQYF. CDR3 coding DNA: TGTGCCAGCAGCAAGACAGGGGGAACCTACGAGCAGTACTTC.

The chain uses TRBV5-4 and TRBJ2-3; 7 bases fit TRBD2. The CDR3 is 15 amino acids. CDR1 and CDR2 from the germline V gene are SGHNT and YYREEE (reference sequence). Unmatched junction bases numbered 10, after V lost 9 bases and J lost 0 bases. The CDR3: CATSGGISSTDTQYF. CDR3 nucleotide sequence: TGTGCCACCTCCGGGGGGATCTCTAGCACAGATACGCAGTATTTT.